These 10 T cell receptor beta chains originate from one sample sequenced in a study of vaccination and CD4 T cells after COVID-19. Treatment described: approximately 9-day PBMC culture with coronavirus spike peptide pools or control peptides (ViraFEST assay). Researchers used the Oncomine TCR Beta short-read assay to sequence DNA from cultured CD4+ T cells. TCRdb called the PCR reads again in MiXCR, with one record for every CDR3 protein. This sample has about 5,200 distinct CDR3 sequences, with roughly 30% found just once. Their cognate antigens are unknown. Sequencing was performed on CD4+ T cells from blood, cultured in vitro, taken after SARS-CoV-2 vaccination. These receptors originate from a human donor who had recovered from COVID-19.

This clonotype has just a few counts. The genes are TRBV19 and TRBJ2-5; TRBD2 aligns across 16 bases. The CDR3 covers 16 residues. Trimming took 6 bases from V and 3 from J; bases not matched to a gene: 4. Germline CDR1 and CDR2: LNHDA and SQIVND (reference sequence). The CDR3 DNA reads TGTGCCAGTAGGGGACTAGCGGGAGGGCCCGAAGAGACCCAGTACTTC. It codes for CASRGLAGGPEETQYF.

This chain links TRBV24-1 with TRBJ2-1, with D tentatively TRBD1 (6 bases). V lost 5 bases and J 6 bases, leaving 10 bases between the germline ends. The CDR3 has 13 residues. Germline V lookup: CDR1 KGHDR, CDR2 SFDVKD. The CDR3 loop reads CATSANRANEQFF. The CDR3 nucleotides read TGTGCCACCAGTGCTAACAGGGCCAATGAGCAGTTCTTC.

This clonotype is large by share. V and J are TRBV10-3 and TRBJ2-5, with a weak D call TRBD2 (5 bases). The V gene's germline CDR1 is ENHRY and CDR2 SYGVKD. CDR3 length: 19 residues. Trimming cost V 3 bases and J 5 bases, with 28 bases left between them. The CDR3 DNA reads TGTGCCATCAGTGAAGGCCCTCCGAGACGGGTCGCGGGTAGGGAGACCCAGTACTTC. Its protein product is CAISEGPPRRVAGRETQYF.

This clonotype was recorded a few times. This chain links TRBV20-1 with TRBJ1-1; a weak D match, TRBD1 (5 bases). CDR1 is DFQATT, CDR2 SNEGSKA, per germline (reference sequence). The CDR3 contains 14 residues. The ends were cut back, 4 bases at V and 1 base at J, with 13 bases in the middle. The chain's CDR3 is CSAKTGRGNTEAFF. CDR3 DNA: TGCAGTGCTAAAACAGGAAGAGGGAACACTGAAGCTTTCTTT.

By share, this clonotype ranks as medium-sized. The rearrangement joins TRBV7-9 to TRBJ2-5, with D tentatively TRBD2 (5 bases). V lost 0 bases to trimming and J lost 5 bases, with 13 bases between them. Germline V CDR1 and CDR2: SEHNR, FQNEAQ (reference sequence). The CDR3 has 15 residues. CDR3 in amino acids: CASSLARGGPETQYF. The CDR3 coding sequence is TGTGCCAGCAGCTTAGCGCGTGGAGGACCCGAGACCCAGTACTTC.

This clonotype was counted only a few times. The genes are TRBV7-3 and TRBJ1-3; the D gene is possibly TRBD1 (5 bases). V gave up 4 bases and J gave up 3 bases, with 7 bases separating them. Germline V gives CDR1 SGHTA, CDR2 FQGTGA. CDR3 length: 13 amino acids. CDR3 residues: CASSSGSGNTIYF. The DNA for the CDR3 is TGTGCCAGCAGCTCAGGGAGTGGAAACACCATATATTTT. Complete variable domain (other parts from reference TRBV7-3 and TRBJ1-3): GAGVSQTPSNKVTEKGKYVELRCDPISGHTALYWYRQSLGQGPEFLIYFQGTGAADDSGLPNDRFFAVRPEGSVSTLKIQRTERGDSAVYLCASSSGSGNTIYFGEGSWLTVV.

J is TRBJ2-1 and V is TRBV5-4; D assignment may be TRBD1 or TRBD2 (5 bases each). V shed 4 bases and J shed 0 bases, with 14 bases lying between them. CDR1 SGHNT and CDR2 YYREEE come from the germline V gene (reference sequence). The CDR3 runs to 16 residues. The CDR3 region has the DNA TGTGCCAGCAGCCCCCCCCCAGGGAGCTCCTACAATGAGCAGTTCTTC. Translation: CASSPPPGSSYNEQFF.

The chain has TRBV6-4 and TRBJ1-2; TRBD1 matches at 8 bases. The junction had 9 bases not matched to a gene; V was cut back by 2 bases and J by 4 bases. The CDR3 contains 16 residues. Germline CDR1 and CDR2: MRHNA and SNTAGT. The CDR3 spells CASSDLGTGGLYGYTF. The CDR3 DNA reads TGTGCCAGCAGTGACCTTGGGACAGGCGGGCTCTATGGCTACACCTTC.

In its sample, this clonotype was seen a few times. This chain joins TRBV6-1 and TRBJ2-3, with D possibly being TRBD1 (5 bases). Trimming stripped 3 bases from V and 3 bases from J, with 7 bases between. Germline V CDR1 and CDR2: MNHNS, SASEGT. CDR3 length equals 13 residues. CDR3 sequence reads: CASSEPGTDTQYF. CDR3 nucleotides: TGTGCCAGCAGTGAGCCAGGGACAGATACGCAGTATTTT.

The CDR3 reads CASSYSRGGYEQYF. CDR3 sequence (DNA): TGTGCCAGCAGTTACTCGAGAGGGGGCTACGAGCAGTACTTC. This rearrangement joins TRBV6-5 to TRBJ2-7; TRBD1 is a possible D gene (6 bases). The CDR3 is 14 residues long. V lost 0 bases, J lost 3 bases, and 9 bases lay in between. Germline CDR1 MNHEY, CDR2 SVGAGI.